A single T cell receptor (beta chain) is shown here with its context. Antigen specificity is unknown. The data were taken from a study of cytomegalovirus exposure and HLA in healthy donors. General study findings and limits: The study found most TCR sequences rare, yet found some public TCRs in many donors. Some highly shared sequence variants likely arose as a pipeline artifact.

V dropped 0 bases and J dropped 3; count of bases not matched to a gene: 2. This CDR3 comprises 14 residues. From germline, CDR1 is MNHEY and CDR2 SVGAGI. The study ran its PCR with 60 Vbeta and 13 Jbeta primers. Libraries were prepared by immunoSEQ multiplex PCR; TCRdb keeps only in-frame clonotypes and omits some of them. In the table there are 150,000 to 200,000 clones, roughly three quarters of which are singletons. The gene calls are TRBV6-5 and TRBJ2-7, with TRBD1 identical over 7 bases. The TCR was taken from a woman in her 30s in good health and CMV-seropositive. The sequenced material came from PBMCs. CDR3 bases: TGTGCCAGCAGTTACTCGCGACAGGGCTACGAGCAGTACTTC. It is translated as CASSYSRQGYEQYF.